The source of this T cell receptor (beta chain) is a study of blood T cells in healthy people across ages. Combining a sample-barcoded 5' primer with a J-beta primer mix, a second PCR ran for about 7 to 11 cycles. MiXCR, applied by TCRdb to the 5' RACE reads, yields one record per CDR3 protein. The table lists about 690,000 distinct CDR3 sequences, 35% to 50% of them singletons, with around 30% in the top ten. The V and J ends lost 0 bases and 9 bases respectively, with 15 bases between them. Germline V CDR1 and CDR2: SGHAT, FQNNGV. The CDR3 is 15 amino acids. Each sample had at least 6 million PBMCs isolated.

The receptor comes from a man of 80 years or more in good health. The specimen was blood. The genes are TRBV11-2 and TRBJ2-1; D call uncertain. The CDR3 nucleotides are TGTGCCAGCAGCTTAGACCGCCTTAGCCCCAGTGAGCAGTTCTTC. This encodes CASSLDRLSPSEQFF.